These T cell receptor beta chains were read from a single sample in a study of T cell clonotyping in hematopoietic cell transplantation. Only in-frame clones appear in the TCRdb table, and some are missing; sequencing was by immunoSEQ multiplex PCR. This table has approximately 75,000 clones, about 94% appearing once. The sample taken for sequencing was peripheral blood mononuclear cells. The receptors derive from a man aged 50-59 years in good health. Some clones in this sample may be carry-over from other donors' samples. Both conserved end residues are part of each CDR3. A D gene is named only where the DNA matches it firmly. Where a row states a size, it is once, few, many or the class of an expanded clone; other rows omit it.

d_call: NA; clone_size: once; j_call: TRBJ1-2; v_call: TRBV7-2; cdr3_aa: CASSLGGGLDSGYTF; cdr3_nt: TGTGCCAGCAGCTTAGGTGGGGGCTTGGATTCCGGCTACACCTTC
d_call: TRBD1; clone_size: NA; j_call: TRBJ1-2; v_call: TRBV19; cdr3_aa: CASKTGPYGYTF; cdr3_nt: TGTGCCAGTAAGACAGGGCCCTATGGCTACACCTTC
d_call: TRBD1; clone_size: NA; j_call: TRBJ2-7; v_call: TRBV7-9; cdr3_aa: CASSLFLTGSGEQYF; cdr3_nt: TGTGCCAGCAGCTTATTTTTGACAGGGTCTGGCGAGCAGTACTTC
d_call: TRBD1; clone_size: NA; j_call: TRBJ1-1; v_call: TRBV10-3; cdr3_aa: CAIATGMGTEAFF; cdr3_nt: TGTGCCATCGCGACAGGGATGGGGACTGAAGCTTTCTTT
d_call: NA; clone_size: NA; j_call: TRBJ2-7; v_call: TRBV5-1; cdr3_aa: CASSPQGPGSGEQYF; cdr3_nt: TGCGCCAGCAGCCCGCAGGGCCCCGGGAGTGGCGAGCAGTACTTC
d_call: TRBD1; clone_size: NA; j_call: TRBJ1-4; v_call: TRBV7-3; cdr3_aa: CASSSQGLNEKLFF; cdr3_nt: TGTGCCAGCAGCTCACAGGGGCTTAATGAAAAACTGTTTTTT
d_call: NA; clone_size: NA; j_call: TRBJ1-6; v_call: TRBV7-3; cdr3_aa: CASSPRHNSPLHF; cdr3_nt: TGTGCCAGCAGCCCTCGACACAATTCACCCCTCCACTTT
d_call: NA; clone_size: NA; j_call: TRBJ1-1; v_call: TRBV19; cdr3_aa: CASKVPLDTEAFF; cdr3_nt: TGTGCCAGTAAAGTCCCACTGGACACTGAAGCTTTCTTT
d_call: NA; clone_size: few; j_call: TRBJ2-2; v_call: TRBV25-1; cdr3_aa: CASSDREALANTGELFF; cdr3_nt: TGTGCCAGCAGTGATCGGGAAGCCCTCGCGAACACCGGGGAGCTGTTTTTT
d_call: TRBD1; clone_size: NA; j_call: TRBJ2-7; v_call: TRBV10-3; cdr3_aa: CAISEVGAGGAHEQYF; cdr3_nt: TGTGCCATCAGTGAGGTCGGGGCAGGGGGTGCCCACGAGCAGTACTTC
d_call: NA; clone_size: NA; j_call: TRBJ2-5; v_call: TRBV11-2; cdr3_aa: CASSSPRQGEEYVQETQYF; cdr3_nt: TGTGCCAGCAGCTCGCCCCGGCAGGGGGAGGAATATGTCCAAGAGACCCAGTACTTC
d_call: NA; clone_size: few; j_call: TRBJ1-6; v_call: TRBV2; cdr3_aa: CASSDLLAAANSPLHF; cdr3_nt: TGTGCCAGCAGTGATCTTCTCGCAGCCGCAAATTCACCCCTCCACTTT
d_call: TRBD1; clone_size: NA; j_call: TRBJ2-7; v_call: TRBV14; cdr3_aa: CASSQRSGTGANEQYF; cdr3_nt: TGTGCCAGCAGCCAACGATCCGGGACAGGGGCCAACGAGCAGTACTTC
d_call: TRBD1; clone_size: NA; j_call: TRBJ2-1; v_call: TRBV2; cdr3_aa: CASLGEWTGETSYNEQFF; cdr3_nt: TGTGCCAGCCTCGGTGAATGGACAGGGGAAACCTCCTACAATGAGCAGTTCTTC
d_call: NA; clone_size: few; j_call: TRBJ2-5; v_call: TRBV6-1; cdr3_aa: CASHLQGFGETQYF; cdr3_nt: TGTGCCAGCCATCTTCAGGGATTTGGCGAGACCCAGTACTTC
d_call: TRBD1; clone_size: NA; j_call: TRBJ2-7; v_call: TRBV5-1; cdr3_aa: CASSAGQGGKQYF; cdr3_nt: TGCGCCAGCAGCGCTGGACAGGGGGGAAAGCAGTACTTC
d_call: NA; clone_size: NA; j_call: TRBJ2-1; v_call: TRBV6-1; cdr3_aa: CASSEIQPASYNEQFF; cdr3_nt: TGTGCCAGCAGTGAAATACAGCCAGCCTCCTACAATGAGCAGTTCTTC
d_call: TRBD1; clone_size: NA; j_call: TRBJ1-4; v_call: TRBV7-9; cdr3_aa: CASSSGQTINEKLFF; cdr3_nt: TGTGCCAGCAGCTCGGGACAGACAATTAATGAAAAACTGTTTTTT
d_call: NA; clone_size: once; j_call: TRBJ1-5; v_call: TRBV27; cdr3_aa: CASGFQPQHF; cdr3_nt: TGTGCGTCGGGATTTCAGCCCCAGCATTTT
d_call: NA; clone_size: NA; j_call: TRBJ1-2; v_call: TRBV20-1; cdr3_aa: CSAQNYGYTF; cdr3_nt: TGCAGTGCTCAAAACTATGGCTACACCTTC
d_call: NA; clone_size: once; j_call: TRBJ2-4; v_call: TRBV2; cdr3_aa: CASHEQRNIQYF; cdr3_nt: TGTGCCAGCCACGAGCAGCGAAACATTCAGTACTTC
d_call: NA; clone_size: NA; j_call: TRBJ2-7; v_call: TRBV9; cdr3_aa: CASSVGAAGRVYEQYF; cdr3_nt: TGTGCCAGCAGCGTAGGAGCGGCGGGCAGGGTCTACGAGCAGTACTTC
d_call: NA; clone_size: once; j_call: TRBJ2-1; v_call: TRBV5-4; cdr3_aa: CASSKHLSSYNEQFF; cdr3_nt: TGTGCCAGCAGCAAACACCTGAGCTCCTACAATGAGCAGTTCTTC
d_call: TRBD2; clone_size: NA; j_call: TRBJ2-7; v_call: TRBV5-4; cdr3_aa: CASSPSSGRTYEQYF; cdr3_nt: TGTGCCAGCAGCCCTTCGAGCGGGAGGACGTACGAGCAGTACTTC
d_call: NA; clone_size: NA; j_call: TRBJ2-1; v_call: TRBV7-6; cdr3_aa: CASGAGLGYNEQFF; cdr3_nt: TGTGCCAGCGGGGCGGGACTGGGGTACAATGAGCAGTTCTTC